The clone carrying this T cell receptor (beta chain) appeared a single time. Method: immunoSEQ multiplex PCR; TCRdb's copy keeps in-frame clones and lacks some. This table has fewer than 250,000 clones, almost 85% appearing once. The CDR3 extends over 14 amino acids. Germline V gives CDR1 MNHNS, CDR2 SASEGT. Trimming took 7 bases from V and 6 from J; bases not matched to a gene: 8. The record originates from a study of blood T cell repertoires in COVID-19. Study background: Acute and convalescent COVID-19 samples came from the United States, Italy and Spain. T cells, B-cell-depleted T cells, or PBMCs provided the cDNA or gDNA that served as material.

This sequence joins TRBV6-1 and TRBJ2-3; 9 positions agree with TRBD2. The receptor was derived from a man aged 50-60 years with acute or convalescent COVID-19. Sequencing was carried out using peripheral blood. The CDR3 loop reads CASNLAGFRDTQYF. The CDR3 nucleotides read TGTGCCAGCAATCTAGCGGGGTTCAGGGATACGCAGTATTTT.